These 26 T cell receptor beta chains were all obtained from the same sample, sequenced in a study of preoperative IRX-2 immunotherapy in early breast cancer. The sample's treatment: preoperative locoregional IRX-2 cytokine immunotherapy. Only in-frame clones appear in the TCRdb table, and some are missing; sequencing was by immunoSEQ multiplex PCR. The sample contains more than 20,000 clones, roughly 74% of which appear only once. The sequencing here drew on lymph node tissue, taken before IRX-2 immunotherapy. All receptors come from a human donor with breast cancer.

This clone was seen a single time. The CDR3 nucleotides are TGCGCCAGCAGCCAAGTCGCGGGGGGGGCGAATGAGCAGTTCTTC. Its translation is CASSQVAGGANEQFF. This chain links TRBV4-1 with TRBJ2-1; 9 nucleotides agree with TRBD2. The trim removed 1 base at V and 7 bases at J, leaving 5 bases unmatched. The length of the CDR3 is 15 residues. Germline V gives CDR1 MGHRA, CDR2 YSYEKL.

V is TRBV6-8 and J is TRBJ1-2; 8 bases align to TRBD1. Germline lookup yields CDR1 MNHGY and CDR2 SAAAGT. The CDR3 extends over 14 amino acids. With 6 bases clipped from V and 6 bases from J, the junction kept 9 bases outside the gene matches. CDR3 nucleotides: TGTGCCAGCAGGGGGGACAGGTTAAAGGATGGCTACACCTTC. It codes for CASRGDRLKDGYTF.

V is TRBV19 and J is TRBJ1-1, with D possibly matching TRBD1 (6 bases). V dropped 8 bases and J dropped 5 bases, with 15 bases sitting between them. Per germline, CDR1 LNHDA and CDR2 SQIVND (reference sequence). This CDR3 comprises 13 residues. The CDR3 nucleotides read TGTGCCAGTGGAACAGGGACTAGGACTGAAGCTTTCTTT. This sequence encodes CASGTGTRTEAFF. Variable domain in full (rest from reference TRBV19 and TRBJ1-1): DGGITQSPKYLFRKEGQNVTLSCEQNLNHDAMYWYRQDPGQGLRLIYYSQIVNDFQKGDIAEGYSVSREKKESFPLTVTSAQKNPTAFYLCASGTGTRTEAFFGQGTRLTVV.

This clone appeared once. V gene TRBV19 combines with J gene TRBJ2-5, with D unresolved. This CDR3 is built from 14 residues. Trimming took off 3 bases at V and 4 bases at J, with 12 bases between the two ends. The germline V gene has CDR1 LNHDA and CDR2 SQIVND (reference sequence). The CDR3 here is CASSIQGAAETQYF. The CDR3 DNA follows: TGTGCCAGTAGTATTCAAGGAGCAGCAGAGACCCAGTACTTC.

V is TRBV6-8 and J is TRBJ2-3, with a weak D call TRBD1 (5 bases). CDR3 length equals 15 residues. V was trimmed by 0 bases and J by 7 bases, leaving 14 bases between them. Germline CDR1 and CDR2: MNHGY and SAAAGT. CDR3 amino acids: CASSYSQGRGNTQYF. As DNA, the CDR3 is TGTGCCAGCAGTTACTCCCAGGGAAGGGGAAATACGCAGTATTTT.

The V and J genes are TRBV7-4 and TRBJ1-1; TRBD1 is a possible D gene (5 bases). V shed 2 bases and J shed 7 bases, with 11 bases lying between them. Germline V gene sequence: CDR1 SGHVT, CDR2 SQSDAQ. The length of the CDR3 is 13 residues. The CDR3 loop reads CASSLSGFGEAFF. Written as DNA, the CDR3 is TGTGCCAGCAGCTTATCAGGGTTCGGTGAAGCTTTCTTT.

The CDR3 sequence: CATSRTRQSYEQYF. Here the CDR3 DNA reads TGTGCCACCAGCAGAACTCGGCAGTCCTACGAGCAGTACTTC. V is TRBV15 and J is TRBJ2-7; no reliable D call. Trimming pared 2 bases from V and 1 base from J, leaving 9 bases between. Looked up from germline, CDR1 is LNHNV and CDR2 is YYDKDF (reference sequence). The CDR3 totals 14 residues.

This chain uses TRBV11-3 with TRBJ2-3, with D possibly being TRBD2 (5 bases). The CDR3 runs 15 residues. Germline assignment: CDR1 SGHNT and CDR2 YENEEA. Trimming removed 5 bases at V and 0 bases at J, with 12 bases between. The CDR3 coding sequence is TGTGCCAGCAGCCCGGACTCTCTAAGCACAGATACGCAGTATTTT. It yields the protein CASSPDSLSTDTQYF.

The CDR3 bases are TGTGCCAGCAGTTCCAGTACTGAAGCTTTCTTT. It yields the protein CASSSSTEAFF. V gene TRBV6-7 combines with J gene TRBJ1-1; D is uncertain. TRBV6-7 is identified as an open reading frame with a role that is uncertain. The CDR3 loop spans 11 amino acids. V dropped 4 bases and J dropped 5 bases, with 5 bases sitting between them.

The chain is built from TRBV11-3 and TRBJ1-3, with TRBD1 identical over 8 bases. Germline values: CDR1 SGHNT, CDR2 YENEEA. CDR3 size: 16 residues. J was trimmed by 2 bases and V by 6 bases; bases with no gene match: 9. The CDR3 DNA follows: TGTGCCAGCAGGGCACCAGGACAGGGAGCTGGAAACACCATATATTTT. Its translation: CASRAPGQGAGNTIYF.

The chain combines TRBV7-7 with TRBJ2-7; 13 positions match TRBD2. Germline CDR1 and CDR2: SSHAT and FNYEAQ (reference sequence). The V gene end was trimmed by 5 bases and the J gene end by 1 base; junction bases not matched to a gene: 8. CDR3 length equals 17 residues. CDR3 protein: CASSLTSGGIESYEQYF. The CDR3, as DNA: TGTGCCAGCAGCCTGACTAGCGGGGGGATCGAGTCCTACGAGCAGTACTTC.

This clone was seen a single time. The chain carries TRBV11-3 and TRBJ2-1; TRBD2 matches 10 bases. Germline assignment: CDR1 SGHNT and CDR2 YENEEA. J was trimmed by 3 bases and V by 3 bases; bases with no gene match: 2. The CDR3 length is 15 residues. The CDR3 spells CASSLSSGSYNEQFF. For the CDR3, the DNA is TGTGCCAGCAGCTTGTCTAGCGGGAGCTACAATGAGCAGTTCTTC. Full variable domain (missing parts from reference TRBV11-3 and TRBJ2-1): EAGVVQSPRYKIIEKKQPVAFWCNPISGHNTLYWYLQNLGQGPELLIRYENEEAVDDSQLPKDRFSAERLKGVDSTLKIQPAELGDSAVYLCASSLSSGSYNEQFFGPGTRLTVL.

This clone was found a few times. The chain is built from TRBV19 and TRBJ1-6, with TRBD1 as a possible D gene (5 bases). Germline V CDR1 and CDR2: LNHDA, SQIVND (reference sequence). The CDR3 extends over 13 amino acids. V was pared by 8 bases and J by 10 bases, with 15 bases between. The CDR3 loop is CASSEGPGSPLHF. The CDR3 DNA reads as TGTGCCAGTTCGGAGGGGCCGGGATCACCCCTCCACTTT.

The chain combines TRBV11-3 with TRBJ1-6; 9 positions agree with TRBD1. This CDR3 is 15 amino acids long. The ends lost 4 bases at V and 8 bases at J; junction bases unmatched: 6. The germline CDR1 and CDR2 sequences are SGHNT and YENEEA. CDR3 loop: CASSSVGQGYSPLHF. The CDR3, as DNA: TGTGCCAGCAGCTCGGTCGGACAGGGGTATTCACCCCTCCACTTT.

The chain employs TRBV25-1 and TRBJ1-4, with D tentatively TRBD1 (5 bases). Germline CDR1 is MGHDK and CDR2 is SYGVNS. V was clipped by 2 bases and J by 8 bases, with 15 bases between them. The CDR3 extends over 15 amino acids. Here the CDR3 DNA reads TGTGCCAGCAGTGAAAGGTCGGGGGTCTTGGAAAAACTGTTTTTT. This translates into CASSERSGVLEKLFF.

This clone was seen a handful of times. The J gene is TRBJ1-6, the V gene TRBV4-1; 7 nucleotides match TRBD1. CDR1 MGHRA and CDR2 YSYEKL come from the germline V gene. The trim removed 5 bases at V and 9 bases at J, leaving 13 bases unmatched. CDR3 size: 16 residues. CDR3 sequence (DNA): TGCGCCAGCAGCTTCCGACTTAGGGGGGACAGTTCACCCCTCCACTTT. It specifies CASSFRLRGDSSPLHF.

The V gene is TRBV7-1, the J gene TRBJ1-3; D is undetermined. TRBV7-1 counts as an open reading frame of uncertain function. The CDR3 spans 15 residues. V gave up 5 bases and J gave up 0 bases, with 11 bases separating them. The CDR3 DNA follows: TGTGCCAGCAGCCGCGGACTGGGCTCTGGAAACACCATATATTTT. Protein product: CASSRGLGSGNTIYF.

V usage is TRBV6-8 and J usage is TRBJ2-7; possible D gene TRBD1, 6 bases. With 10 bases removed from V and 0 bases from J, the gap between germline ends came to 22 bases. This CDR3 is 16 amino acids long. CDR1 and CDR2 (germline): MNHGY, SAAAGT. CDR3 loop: CATLDFNRASSYEQYF. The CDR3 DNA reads TGTGCCACCCTAGATTTCAACAGGGCCTCCTCCTACGAGCAGTACTTC.

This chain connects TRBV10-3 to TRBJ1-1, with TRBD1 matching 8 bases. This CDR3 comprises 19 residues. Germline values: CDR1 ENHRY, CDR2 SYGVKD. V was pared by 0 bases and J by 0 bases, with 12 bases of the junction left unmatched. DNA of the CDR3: TGTGCCATCAGTGAGTCATCGGGACAGGTAATTAACATGAACACTGAAGCTTTCTTT. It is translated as CAISESSGQVINMNTEAFF.

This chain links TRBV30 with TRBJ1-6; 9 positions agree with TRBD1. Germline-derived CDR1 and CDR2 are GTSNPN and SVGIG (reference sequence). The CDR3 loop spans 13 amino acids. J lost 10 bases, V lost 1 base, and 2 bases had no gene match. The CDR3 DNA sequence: TGTGCCTGGAGTGGGACAGGGGAATCACCCCTCCACTTT. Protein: CAWSGTGESPLHF.

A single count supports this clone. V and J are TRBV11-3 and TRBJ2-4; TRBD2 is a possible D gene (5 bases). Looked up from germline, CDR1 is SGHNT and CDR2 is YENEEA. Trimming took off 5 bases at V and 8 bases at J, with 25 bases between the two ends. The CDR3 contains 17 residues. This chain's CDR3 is CASSPWKVTGIPDIQYF. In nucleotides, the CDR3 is TGTGCCAGCAGCCCGTGGAAGGTCACCGGGATTCCGGACATTCAGTACTTC.

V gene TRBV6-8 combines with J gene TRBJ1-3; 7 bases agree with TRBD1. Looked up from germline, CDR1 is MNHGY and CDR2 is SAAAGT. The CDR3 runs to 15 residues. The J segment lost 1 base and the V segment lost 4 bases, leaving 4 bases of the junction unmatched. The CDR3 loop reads CASSSTGSSGNTIYF. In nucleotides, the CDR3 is TGTGCCAGCAGTTCGACAGGGTCGTCTGGAAACACCATATATTTT.

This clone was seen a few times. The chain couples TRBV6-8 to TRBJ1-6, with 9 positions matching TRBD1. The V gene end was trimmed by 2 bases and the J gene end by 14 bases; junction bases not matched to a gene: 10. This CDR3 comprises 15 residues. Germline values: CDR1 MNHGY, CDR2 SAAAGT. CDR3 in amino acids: CASSYTLGQGNSLHF. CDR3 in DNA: TGTGCCAGCAGTTACACGCTGGGACAGGGAAACTCCCTCCACTTT.

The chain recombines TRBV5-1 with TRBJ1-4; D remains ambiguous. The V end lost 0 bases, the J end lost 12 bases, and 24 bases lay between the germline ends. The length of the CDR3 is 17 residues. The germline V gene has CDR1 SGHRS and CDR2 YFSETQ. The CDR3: CASSLVIGERVNGELFF. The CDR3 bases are TGCGCCAGCAGCTTGGTAATCGGGGAGCGGGTAAATGGTGAACTGTTTTTT. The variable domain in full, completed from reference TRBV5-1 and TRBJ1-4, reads KAGVTQTPRYLIKTRGQQVTLSCSPISGHRSVSWYQQTPGQGLQFLFEYFSETQRNKGNFPGRFSGRQFSNSRSEMNVSTLELGDSALYLCASSLVIGERVNGELFFGSGTQLSVL.

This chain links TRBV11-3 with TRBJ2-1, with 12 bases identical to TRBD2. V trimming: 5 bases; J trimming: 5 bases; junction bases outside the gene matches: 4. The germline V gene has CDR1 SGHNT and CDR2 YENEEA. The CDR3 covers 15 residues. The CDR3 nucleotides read TGTGCCAGCAGCCCTCCTAGCGGGGGGGACAATGAGCAGTTCTTC. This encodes CASSPPSGGDNEQFF. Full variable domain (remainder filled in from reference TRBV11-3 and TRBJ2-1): EAGVVQSPRYKIIEKKQPVAFWCNPISGHNTLYWYLQNLGQGPELLIRYENEEAVDDSQLPKDRFSAERLKGVDSTLKIQPAELGDSAVYLCASSPPSGGDNEQFFGPGTRLTVL.

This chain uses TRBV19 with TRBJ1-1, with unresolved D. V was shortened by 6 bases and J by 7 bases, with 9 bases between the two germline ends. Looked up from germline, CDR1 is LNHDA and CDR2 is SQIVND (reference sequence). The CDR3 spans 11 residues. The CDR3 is CASRVADEAFF. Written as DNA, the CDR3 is TGTGCCAGTAGAGTGGCGGATGAAGCTTTCTTT.